This TCR beta chain was sequenced during a study of Graves' ophthalmopathy and Graves' hyperthyroidism. Amplification from RNA transcripts yielded the TCR beta CDR3 regions. RT-PCR was first run with HTBI primers, then multiplex PCR in a second round. Using its own MiXCR run on the multiplex PCR reads, TCRdb lists one record per CDR3 protein. The table lists about 740,000 distinct CDR3 sequences, roughly two fifths of them singletons. General observations from the study: Progression of ophthalmopathy was predicted by the model with roughly 68% sensitivity and around 72% specificity. Detection in blood was also observed for most expanded thyroid clonotypes above 0.001 frequency.

This clonotype was observed a handful of times. Antigen: not known. The CDR3 covers 13 residues. Per germline, CDR1 KGHDR and CDR2 SFDVKD. Trimming cost V 11 bases and J 7 bases; bases outside gene matches: 8. Someone took the PBMCs out of about 9.7 ml of fresh peripheral blood. Sequenced material: peripheral blood. The chain uses TRBV24-1 and TRBJ1-5; 9 bases agree with TRBD1. This receptor was identified in an adult man with Graves' ophthalmopathy. The CDR3 coding sequence is TGTGCCAGCAGCGGGACAGGGTACCAGCCCCAGCATTTT. This encodes CASSGTGYQPQHF.